Presented here are 28 T cell receptor beta chains from one specimen sequenced in a study of T cell changes during pregnancy in multiple sclerosis. The assay was immunoSEQ multiplex PCR, and TCRdb's table has in-frame clones only and misses some. The sample has about 100,000 clones, about 91% seen once. The sequences come from peripheral blood, collected in the second trimester of pregnancy. The receptors derive from a female donor with multiple sclerosis, enrolled in a pregnancy study.

J is TRBJ2-3 and V is TRBV19; D is ambiguous. The V gene's germline CDR1 is LNHDA and CDR2 SQIVND (reference sequence). CDR3 length: 12 amino acids. V was cut by 3 bases and J by 5 bases, with 6 bases left in between. The CDR3 loop reads CASSMNLDTQYF. As DNA, the CDR3 is TGTGCCAGTAGTATGAACTTAGATACGCAGTATTTT.

The chain joins TRBV5-1 to TRBJ2-4; perhaps TRBD1 as D (5 bases). The CDR3 is 14 amino acids. Germline CDR1 SGHRS, CDR2 YFSETQ. V was pared by 7 bases and J by 0 bases, with 11 bases between. CDR3 region: CASSFDRAKNIQYF. The CDR3 region has the DNA TGCGCCAGCTCCTTCGACAGAGCCAAAAACATTCAGTACTTC.

The chain joins TRBV6-1 to TRBJ1-2; D is perhaps TRBD1 (5 bases). CDR1 MNHNS and CDR2 SASEGT come from the germline V gene. This CDR3 region has 14 residues. V was pared by 2 bases and J by 4 bases, with 11 bases between. The CDR3 DNA sequence: TGTGCCAGCAGTGAAAGGTTGGGGCCCTATGGCTACACCTTC. Its translation: CASSERLGPYGYTF.

The chain employs TRBV11-3 and TRBJ2-3, with 8 bases lining up with TRBD2. Germline V CDR1 and CDR2: SGHNT, YENEEA. The CDR3 sequence is 15 residues long. V gave up 5 bases and J gave up 5 bases; unmatched junction bases: 9. The CDR3 DNA is TGTGCCAGCAGCGTCACTAGCGGTTCGTTAGATACGCAGTATTTT. It translates to CASSVTSGSLDTQYF.

The genes are TRBV6-5 and TRBJ1-5, with D perhaps matching TRBD1 (6 bases). This CDR3 has 15 amino acids. V dropped 6 bases and J dropped 3 bases, with 15 bases sitting between them. Per the germline V gene, CDR1 is MNHEY and CDR2 is SVGAGI. The CDR3 spells CASSSVQGPNQPQHF. The CDR3, as DNA: TGTGCCAGCAGCTCCGTACAGGGCCCCAATCAGCCCCAGCATTTT.

V and J are TRBV29-1 and TRBJ2-7; 7 bases match TRBD2. Unmatched junction bases numbered 11, after V lost 3 bases and J lost 3 bases. Germline V gives CDR1 SQVTM, CDR2 ANQGSEA. The CDR3 has 15 amino acids. The CDR3 DNA reads TGCAGCGTTGAGGGTTGGGCGGGAGCCCTCTACGAGCAGTACTTC. It specifies CSVEGWAGALYEQYF.

This clone was picked up a small number of times. The chain is built from TRBV28 and TRBJ1-2, with TRBD1 matching over 7 bases. CDR1 MDHEN and CDR2 SYDVKM come from the germline V gene. The CDR3 is 12 amino acids. Trimming at V came to 6 bases and at J to 8 bases, leaving 6 bases not matched to a gene. This CDR3 reads CASRQGMGGYTF. CDR3 DNA sequence: TGTGCCAGCAGACAGGGGATGGGGGGCTACACCTTC.

The gene calls are TRBV7-8 and TRBJ1-4, with D possibly being TRBD1 (6 bases). This CDR3 region has 14 residues. Looked up from germline, CDR1 is SGHVS and CDR2 is FQNEAQ. The V end was cut by 5 bases, the J end by 4 bases, with 11 bases between. DNA of the CDR3: TGTGCCAGCAGCAAAGACAGGTTTAATGAAAAACTGTTTTTT. It is translated as CASSKDRFNEKLFF.

The chain carries TRBV15 and TRBJ2-7, with 8 bases that match TRBD1. This CDR3 contains 14 residues. Germline CDR1 and CDR2: LNHNV and YYDKDF (reference sequence). After removal of 5 bases from V and 5 bases from J, the junction contained 8 bases not matched to a gene. CDR3 in amino acids: CATSGRTGSNEQYF. In DNA, the CDR3 is TGTGCCACCAGCGGTAGGACAGGGAGCAACGAGCAGTACTTC.

This chain connects TRBV5-4 to TRBJ1-1, with a possible D match to TRBD1 (5 bases). V lost 5 bases and J lost 2, with 13 bases in between. This CDR3 comprises 14 residues. The germline V gene encodes CDR1 SGHNT and CDR2 YYREEE (reference sequence). CDR3 sequence reads: CASSTPTDNTEAFF. As DNA, the CDR3 is TGTGCCAGCAGTACCCCGACAGATAACACTGAAGCTTTCTTT.

The chain joins TRBV1 to TRBJ1-5; TRBD1, the D gene given by the table, was not confirmed from the DNA. TRBV1 is a pseudogene segment. This CDR3 is 14 amino acids long. CDR3 DNA sequence: TGCACCAGCAGCCAGGACAGCGTCAATCAGCCCCAGCATTTT. As protein: CTSSQDSVNQPQHF.

The gene calls are TRBV18 and TRBJ2-6, with D unclear. This CDR3 comprises 17 residues. CDR1 and CDR2 (germline): KGHSH, LQKENI. The V end lost 1 base, the J end lost 0 bases, and 10 bases lay between the germline ends. CDR3 sequence: CASSPRTSISGANVLTF. The CDR3 DNA follows: TGTGCCAGCTCACCACGCACTTCCATCTCTGGGGCCAACGTCCTGACTTTC.

The chain uses TRBV9 and TRBJ2-7; D gene ambiguous. Trimming removed 0 bases from V and 2 bases from J, with 9 bases in between. Germline loops: CDR1 SGDLS, CDR2 YYNGEE. The CDR3 contains 14 residues. The CDR3 loop reads CASSVGALTYEQYF. For the CDR3, the DNA is TGTGCCAGCAGCGTAGGGGCCCTTACCTACGAGCAGTACTTC.

This chain uses TRBV7-9 with TRBJ2-7; tentative D call: TRBD2 (5 bases). CDR3 length: 15 amino acids. V gave up 3 bases and J gave up 3 bases, with 15 bases separating them. From germline, CDR1 is SEHNR and CDR2 FQNEAQ (reference sequence). CDR3 loop: CASSFGRTSIYEQYF. CDR3 nucleotide sequence: TGTGCCAGCAGCTTCGGACGGACTTCGATCTACGAGCAGTACTTC.

This chain joins TRBV5-5 and TRBJ2-1; D gene ambiguous. This CDR3 region has 13 residues. V lost 2 bases, J lost 9 bases, and 12 bases lay in between. Germline CDR1 and CDR2: SGHKS and YYEKEE (reference sequence). The CDR3 region is CASSFLDVSEQFF. In nucleotides, the CDR3 is TGTGCCAGCAGCTTTCTAGACGTCAGTGAGCAGTTCTTC.

The chain carries TRBV2 and TRBJ2-1; TRBD2 aligns across 14 bases. Losses at the gene ends were 0 bases for V and 6 bases for J; bases not matched to a gene: 1. The CDR3 is made up of 16 amino acids. Germline lookup yields CDR1 SNHLY and CDR2 FYNNEI. The CDR3 region is CASSEAGLAGVNEQFF. The CDR3 region has the DNA TGTGCCAGCAGTGAAGCGGGACTAGCGGGAGTCAATGAGCAGTTCTTC.

V and J are TRBV2 and TRBJ2-7; 14 nucleotides align to TRBD2. The V gene end was trimmed by 8 bases and the J gene end by 3 bases; junction bases not matched to a gene: 6. The germline gives CDR1 SNHLY, CDR2 FYNNEI. The CDR3 extends over 15 amino acids. The CDR3 nucleotides are TGTGCCAGCGCGGGACTAGCGGGAGAGTACTACGAGCAGTACTTC. It encodes CASAGLAGEYYEQYF.

The chain is built from TRBV28 and TRBJ1-2, with D uncertain. The CDR3 consists of 12 residues. Germline V lookup: CDR1 MDHEN, CDR2 SYDVKM. Trimming left V 6 bases short and J 3 bases short, with 8 bases between. The CDR3 region has the DNA TGTGCCAGCAGCACGAGGTACTATGGCTACACCTTC. This sequence encodes CASSTRYYGYTF.

The rearrangement uses TRBV13 and TRBJ1-2; 8 bases agree with TRBD1. CDR3 length: 14 amino acids. Germline CDR1 is PRHDT and CDR2 is FYEKMQ (reference sequence). V shed 5 bases and J 9 bases; nucleotides not matched to a gene: 11. The CDR3 coding sequence is TGTGCCAGCAGCCTCGACAGGGGTATTAGTCGCTACACCTTC. Translated, it gives CASSLDRGISRYTF. The variable domain in full, completed from reference TRBV13 and TRBJ1-2, reads AAGVIQSPRHLIKEKRETATLKCYPIPRHDTVYWYQQGPGQDPQFLISFYEKMQSDKGSIPDRFSAQQFSDYHSELNMSSLELGDSALYFCASSLDRGISRYTFGSGTRLTVV.

V usage is TRBV2 and J usage is TRBJ1-2; unclear D gene. The germline V and J ends were trimmed by 6 bases and 3 bases, with 14 bases remaining between them. There are 14 residues in the CDR3. The V gene's germline CDR1 is SNHLY and CDR2 FYNNEI. CDR3 nucleotides: TGTGCCAGCAGAGGTCTGACTCTTGACTATGGCTACACCTTC. Residues: CASRGLTLDYGYTF.

The V gene is TRBV6-1, the J gene TRBJ2-4; TRBD2 is a possible D gene (6 bases). Per germline, CDR1 MNHNS and CDR2 SASEGT. CDR3 size: 14 residues. The ends were cut back, 7 bases at V and 0 bases at J, with 10 bases in the middle. This CDR3 is CASTLGGAKNIQYF. The CDR3 DNA sequence: TGTGCCAGCACACTCGGGGGAGCCAAAAACATTCAGTACTTC.

This sequence joins TRBV28 and TRBJ2-7, with a weak D call TRBD2 (6 bases). V was pared by 1 base and J by 4 bases, with 17 bases between. Germline loops: CDR1 MDHEN, CDR2 SYDVKM. This CDR3 has 16 residues. The CDR3 coding sequence is TGTGCCAGCAGTTTATTTCCGGGAGTGATCGGGTACGAGCAGTACTTC. Amino acids: CASSLFPGVIGYEQYF.

This chain uses TRBV14 with TRBJ2-7; D is ambiguous. Germline assignment: CDR1 SGHDN and CDR2 FVKESK. CDR3 length: 16 residues. Trimming stripped 0 bases from V and 0 bases from J, with 12 bases between. CDR3 DNA sequence: TGTGCCAGCAGCCAAGATGATACAGCTTACTCCTACGAGCAGTACTTC. It encodes CASSQDDTAYSYEQYF.

The chain is built from TRBV7-3 and TRBJ2-5; tentative D call: TRBD2 (7 bases). Germline assignment: CDR1 SGHTA and CDR2 FQGTGA. The CDR3 consists of 17 residues. V was pared by 2 bases and J by 2 bases, with 18 bases between. The CDR3 protein is CASSLPPQGREQETQYF. In DNA form, the CDR3 reads TGTGCCAGCAGCTTACCCCCTCAGGGGCGGGAGCAAGAGACCCAGTACTTC.

The genes are TRBV7-2 and TRBJ2-7, with D uncertain. V was clipped by 5 bases and J by 5 bases, with 19 bases between them. The CDR3 consists of 15 residues. Germline lookup yields CDR1 SGHTA and CDR2 FQGNSA. The CDR3 spells CASSLPARRFHEQYF. CDR3 nucleotides: TGTGCCAGCAGCCTTCCGGCTAGGCGTTTCCACGAGCAGTACTTC.

The V gene is TRBV28, the J gene TRBJ1-5; TRBD1 agrees at 7 bases. Germline trimming cut 6 bases from V and 2 bases from J; bases unmatched to any gene: 7. The CDR3 spans 15 residues. Germline CDR1 reads MDHEN; CDR2 reads SYDVKM. The CDR3 DNA reads TGTGCCAGCAGCTCATTTACAGGGGGCAATCAGCCCCAGCATTTT. This encodes CASSSFTGGNQPQHF.

The chain couples TRBV11-2 to TRBJ2-3; 7 bases align to TRBD1. The J segment lost 2 bases and the V segment lost 8 bases, leaving 10 bases of the junction unmatched. The CDR3 loop spans 15 amino acids. Germline CDR1 SGHAT, CDR2 FQNNGV. CDR3 residues: CASARDSILTDTQYF. In DNA form, the CDR3 reads TGTGCCAGCGCCCGGGACAGCATCCTCACAGATACGCAGTATTTT.

The chain carries TRBV5-1 and TRBJ1-2; no definite D call. Germline V lookup: CDR1 SGHRS, CDR2 YFSETQ. CDR3 length: 16 residues. V lost 4 bases to trimming and J lost 2 bases, with 18 bases between them. The CDR3 DNA reads as TGCGCCAGCAGCAACCCCCGGGGATTACTCAACTATGGCTACACCTTC. It yields the protein CASSNPRGLLNYGYTF.